Listed below are T cell receptor beta chains from one sample, sequenced in a study of blood T cell repertoires in COVID-19. Profiling relied on immunoSEQ multiplex PCR, and the TCRdb table lists in-frame clones only, not all of them. Seen here are 230,000 or so clones, 80% to 85% observed once, and the top ten hold approximately 20%. The sample taken for sequencing was peripheral blood. The source of these receptors is a man aged 25 to 45 with active or convalescent COVID-19. Each CDR3 is given with its conserved first and last residue. D genes are given only for firm matches. A clone size is listed for some rows: how often the clone was seen (once, few, many), or a class if it is expanded.

cdr3_length	v_call	j_call	clone_size	d_call	cdr3_nt	cdr3_aa
13	TRBV6-5	TRBJ2-5	NA	NA	TGTGCCAGCAACCCAGGCGGGGCGGAGACCCAGTACTTC	CASNPGGAETQYF
16	TRBV19	TRBJ2-1	NA	TRBD1	TGTGCCAGTAGCCTGGTTTTAGGGACAGGGGACAATGAGCAGTTCTTC	CASSLVLGTGDNEQFF
15	TRBV19	TRBJ2-7	NA	TRBD2	TGTGCCAGTGGAAATCAAGCGGGAGGTGCCCACGAGCAGTACTTC	CASGNQAGGAHEQYF
15	TRBV13	TRBJ2-5	NA	NA	TGTGCCAGCAGCATAGGGACTCCACCGGGGGAGACCCAGTACTTC	CASSIGTPPGETQYF
14	TRBV9	TRBJ2-7	once	TRBD1	TGTGCCAGCAGCGTAGGCGAGACAGGGTCCGAGCAGTACTTC	CASSVGETGSEQYF
15	TRBV4-1	TRBJ1-2	few	NA	TGCGCCAGCAGCCAAGACCGGCAGGTGGGCTATGGCTACACCTTC	CASSQDRQVGYGYTF
13	TRBV2	TRBJ1-5	NA	NA	TGTGCCAGCAGCCGCAAGGGGGATCAGCCCCAGCATTTT	CASSRKGDQPQHF
15	TRBV3-1/TRBV3-2	TRBJ2-6	NA	NA	TGTGCCAGCAGCCCCCGGGACTCTGGGGCCAACGTCCTGACTTTC	CASSPRDSGANVLTF
17	TRBV4-1	TRBJ1-5	NA	TRBD1	TGCGCCAGCAGCCACTACCTACGACAGGGGCTAGGGCAGCCCCAGCATTTT	CASSHYLRQGLGQPQHF
12	TRBV27	TRBJ1-5	NA	NA	TGTGCCAGCAGCTTAGGGGGGCAGCCCCAGCATTTT	CASSLGGQPQHF
16	TRBV4-3	TRBJ2-2	NA	NA	TGCGCCAGCAGCCAAGATAGGGCTAGCCCGCACGGGGAGCTGTTTTTT	CASSQDRASPHGELFF
18	TRBV18	TRBJ2-3	NA	TRBD2	TGTGCCAGCTCACTCCAGACTAGCGGGGGACTAAGCACAGATACGCAGTATTTT	CASSLQTSGGLSTDTQYF
16	TRBV15	TRBJ1-6	NA	NA	TGTGCCACCAGCAGAGATTTGGTTACTCCGAATTCACCCCTCCACTTT	CATSRDLVTPNSPLHF
16	TRBV4-3	TRBJ1-2	NA	NA	TGCGCCAGCAGCCAAGTGGGCGGGGTAGTGGCCTATGGCTACACCTTC	CASSQVGGVVAYGYTF
14	TRBV5-6	TRBJ1-3	NA	NA	TGTGCCAGCAGCTTGGGGCAGGTCGGAAACACCATATATTTT	CASSLGQVGNTIYF
13	TRBV28	TRBJ1-2	NA	NA	TGTGCCAGCAGTTACAGCCAGATAGGAGGCTACACCTTC	CASSYSQIGGYTF
14	TRBV6-2/TRBV6-3	TRBJ2-7	NA	NA	TGTGCCAGCAGTTGGGGCGGTGTGGGTTACGAGCAGTACTTC	CASSWGGVGYEQYF
14	TRBV28	TRBJ2-2	NA	NA	TGTGCCAGCAGCCGACAGGAGAACACCGGGGAGCTGTTTTTT	CASSRQENTGELFF
15	TRBV6-4	TRBJ2-3	NA	TRBD2	TGTGCCAGCAGTGAGATGTCGGCGGGAGGGGTTACGCAGTATTTT	CASSEMSAGGVTQYF
14	TRBV19	TRBJ2-1	many	NA	TGTGCCAGTAGTATCGAGAGGGCGGGGAATGAGCAGTTCTTC	CASSIERAGNEQFF
17	TRBV5-4	TRBJ2-7	NA	TRBD2	TGTGCCAGCAGCTTGTCTAAATTAGCGGGAGTAGGCGACGAGCAGTACTTC	CASSLSKLAGVGDEQYF
17	TRBV5-6	TRBJ1-6	once	NA	TGTGCCAGCAGCTCAAGGACAGTCGTCACCTATAATTCACCCCTCCACTTT	CASSSRTVVTYNSPLHF
15	TRBV7-2	TRBJ2-2	NA	NA	TGTGCCAGCAGCTTAAGGGGGTCGAACACCGGGGAGCTGTTTTTT	CASSLRGSNTGELFF
14	TRBV28	TRBJ1-4	NA	NA	TGTGCCAGCAGTCCCCCGGGGGGGGAGGAAAAACTGTTTTTT	CASSPPGGEEKLFF
17	TRBV11-3	TRBJ2-2	NA	NA	TGTGCCAGCAGCTTAGACCCGGGGCGGGATAGCACCGGGGAGCTGTTTTTT	CASSLDPGRDSTGELFF
16	TRBV6-2/TRBV6-3	TRBJ2-1	NA	TRBD2	TGTGCCAGCAGTGATCTTCTAGCGGGGGGGTACAATGAGCAGTTCTTC	CASSDLLAGGYNEQFF
14	TRBV9	TRBJ2-5	NA	NA	TGTGCCAGCAGCGTGGGGACTGCCGGGGAGACCCAGTACTTC	CASSVGTAGETQYF
12	TRBV2	TRBJ1-3	NA	NA	TGTGCCAGCAGTGATTATGGAAACACCATATATTTT	CASSDYGNTIYF
15	TRBV29-1	TRBJ2-7	few	NA	TGCAGCGTTGAAGAGGGGGACACGGTTCCCGGCGAGCAGTACTTC	CSVEEGDTVPGEQYF
15	TRBV7-9	TRBJ2-5	NA	TRBD2	TGTGCCAGCATGCCGGGAGCGGGAGTTTCAGAGACCCAGTACTTC	CASMPGAGVSETQYF
15	TRBV28	TRBJ1-5	NA	NA	TGTGCCAGCAGTTCCGCCGGGACAAACAATCAGCCCCAGCATTTT	CASSSAGTNNQPQHF
15	TRBV7-2	TRBJ1-2	NA	NA	TGTGCCAGCAGCGAAGACTGGACAGCTAACTATGGCTACACCTTC	CASSEDWTANYGYTF
14	TRBV21-1	TRBJ1-2	NA	NA	TGTGCCAGCCGGAGGACAGCTTCGCACTATGGCTACACCTTC	CASRRTASHYGYTF
15	TRBV6-5	TRBJ2-7	NA	NA	TGTGCCAGCAGTTATCGGGATTCAGGGGCTTACGAGCAGTACTTC	CASSYRDSGAYEQYF
16	TRBV7-9	TRBJ1-3	NA	NA	TGTGCCAGCAGCTTAGCAACAAGAAATACTGGAAACACCATATATTTT	CASSLATRNTGNTIYF
14	TRBV7-9	TRBJ2-7	NA	TRBD2	TGTGCCAGCAGCTTGGCTAGCGGTCTCTACGAGCAGTACTTC	CASSLASGLYEQYF
12	TRBV7-9	TRBJ1-2	NA	TRBD1	TGCGCCAGCCAGAACAGGGGGGGCGGCTACACCTTC	CASQNRGGGYTF